What follows are 21 T cell receptor beta chains derived from one specimen sequenced in a study of CD8+ T cells in alopecia areata. Treatment reported: oral pan-JAK inhibitor, 5-10 mg twice daily. Reverse transcribed after extraction, RNA yielded cDNA as the sequencing template. Clones were sequenced by immunoSEQ multiplex PCR, and TCRdb holds only the in-frame ones, with some missing. The sample shows over 150,000 clones, approximately 62% of them seen only once. Sequenced here: CD4+ T cells sorted from blood, sampled at week 24, from a patient treated with tofacitinib. Every receptor here comes from a human donor with alopecia areata.

Note on this clone: Distinct nucleotide sequences in the sample also encode this CDR3. The gene calls are TRBV20-1 and TRBJ1-1; D is unclear. This CDR3 contains 11 residues. The germline CDR1 and CDR2 sequences are DFQATT and SNEGSKA (reference sequence). V shed 6 bases and J shed 2 bases, with 7 bases lying between them. CDR3 nucleotide sequence: TGCAGTGCCGACACAAACACTGAAGCTTTCTTT. Its translation: CSADTNTEAFF.

This chain joins TRBV6-1 and TRBJ2-2; 9 nucleotides align to TRBD1. The ends lost 7 bases at V and 7 bases at J; junction bases unmatched: 7. Germline V CDR1 and CDR2: MNHNS, SASEGT. This CDR3 region has 14 residues. CDR3 nucleotide sequence: TGTGCCAGCACTCGCCCGGACAGGGGCGGGGAGCTGTTTTTT. Residues: CASTRPDRGGELFF.

There are a few counts of this clone. This chain links TRBV27 with TRBJ2-3; maybe TRBD1 (6 bases). Germline V gene lookup returns CDR1 MNHEY and CDR2 SMNVEV (reference sequence). The CDR3 totals 18 residues. Trimming pared 4 bases from V and 0 bases from J, leaving 20 bases between. The CDR3 DNA reads as TGTGCCAGCAGTTCCAGTCCGGGGACATACCTTAGCACAGATACGCAGTATTTT. It translates to CASSSSPGTYLSTDTQYF.

The CDR3 nucleotides are TGCAGCGCCCTCCGACAGGGCTACGAGCAGTACTTC. The encoded protein is CSALRQGYEQYF. V usage is TRBV29-1 and J usage is TRBJ2-7; 7 nucleotides agree with TRBD1. J lost 3 bases, V lost 7 bases, and 6 bases had no gene match. The CDR3 has 12 amino acids. The V gene's germline CDR1 is SQVTM and CDR2 ANQGSEA.

J is TRBJ2-2 and V is TRBV27; D unclear. This CDR3 has 14 residues. The V and J ends lost 6 bases and 3 bases respectively, with 11 bases between them. CDR1 and CDR2 (germline): MNHEY, SMNVEV (reference sequence). CDR3 protein: CASSRTGYTGELFF. The CDR3 DNA reads as TGTGCCAGCAGCAGGACCGGATACACCGGGGAGCTGTTTTTT.

The chain links TRBV5-1 to TRBJ2-7; 14 positions agree with TRBD2. V lost 4 bases, J lost 0 bases, and 3 bases stayed unmatched. The germline V gene has CDR1 SGHRS and CDR2 YFSETQ. The CDR3 loop spans 16 amino acids. CDR3 DNA sequence: TGCGCCAGCAGCATCGGGACTAGCGGGAGCTCCTACGAGCAGTACTTC. Its protein is CASSIGTSGSSYEQYF.

The rearrangement uses TRBV7-9 and TRBJ2-1; D not certain. The germline V gene encodes CDR1 SEHNR and CDR2 FQNEAQ (reference sequence). Deletions cut 5 bases from V and 6 bases from J, with 11 bases between. The CDR3 runs 13 residues. The CDR3: CASSPESSNEQFF. The CDR3 region has the DNA TGTGCCAGCAGCCCCGAGAGCTCCAATGAGCAGTTCTTC. Filled out from reference TRBV7-9 and TRBJ2-1, the complete variable domain reads DTGVSQNPRHKITKRGQNVTFRCDPISEHNRLYWYRQTLGQGPEFLTYFQNEAQLEKSRLLSDRFSAERPKGSFSTLEIQRTEQGDSAMYLCASSPESSNEQFFGPGTRLTVL.

The chain recombines TRBV6-1 with TRBJ1-1; possibly TRBD1 for D (6 bases). Germline V gene data show CDR1 as MNHNS and CDR2 as SASEGT. V was cut by 2 bases and J by 4 bases, with 11 bases left in between. CDR3 length: 14 residues. CDR3 coding DNA: TGTGCCAGCAGTGAAACCCAGGGGAGCACTGAAGCTTTCTTT. Its protein is CASSETQGSTEAFF.

This sequence joins TRBV14 and TRBJ2-7; possibly TRBD2 for D (5 bases). In germline, CDR1 is SGHDN, CDR2 FVKESK. The CDR3 extends over 14 amino acids. Trimming took 4 bases from V and 7 from J, leaving 17 bases between them. The CDR3: CASSPYVGDWEQYF. The CDR3 DNA sequence: TGTGCCAGCAGCCCGTACGTGGGAGACTGGGAGCAGTACTTC.

V and J are TRBV4-1 and TRBJ2-5, with D unclear. V lost 4 bases and J 5 bases, leaving 11 bases between the germline ends. The length of the CDR3 is 13 residues. The germline V gene has CDR1 MGHRA and CDR2 YSYEKL. The CDR3 spells CASSPQPTETQYF. The CDR3 DNA sequence: TGCGCCAGCAGCCCCCAGCCAACGGAGACCCAGTACTTC.

The gene calls are TRBV10-2 and TRBJ1-1; D is unclear. This CDR3 has 14 amino acids. CDR1 is WSHSY and CDR2 is SAAADI in the germline V gene. V was clipped by 3 bases and J by 0 bases, with 8 bases between them. This chain's CDR3 is CASSEEGMNTEAFF. The CDR3 nucleotides read TGCGCCAGCAGTGAAGAAGGTATGAACACTGAAGCTTTCTTT.

The rearrangement links TRBV30 to TRBJ2-7; D may be TRBD1 (6 bases). Germline CDR1 is GTSNPN and CDR2 is SVGIG (reference sequence). Trimming removed 4 bases at V and 3 bases at J, with 16 bases between. This CDR3 is 14 amino acids long. CDR3 sequence: CAWNPDRNHYEQYF. In DNA form, the CDR3 reads TGTGCCTGGAACCCGGACAGAAACCACTACGAGCAGTACTTC.

The V and J genes are TRBV30 and TRBJ2-7, with a possible D match to TRBD2 (5 bases). Per the germline V gene, CDR1 is GTSNPN and CDR2 is SVGIG (reference sequence). Trimming cost V 3 bases and J 5 bases, with 20 bases left between them. The CDR3 contains 15 residues. The CDR3 nucleotides are TGTGCCTGGAGCTGGGCACGGGGAGTAGGCGACGAGCAGTACTTC. As protein: CAWSWARGVGDEQYF. Together with reference TRBV30 and TRBJ2-7, the CDR3 gives the full variable domain: SQTIHQWPATLVQPVGSPLSLECTVEGTSNPNLYWYRQAAGRGLQLLFYSVGIGQISSEVPQNLSASRPQDRQFILSSKKLLLSDSGFYLCAWSWARGVGDEQYFGPGTRLTVT.

The chain combines TRBV7-9 with TRBJ2-7, with TRBD1 as a possible D gene (6 bases). Trimming took off 7 bases at V and 3 bases at J, with 16 bases between the two ends. In germline, CDR1 is SEHNR, CDR2 FQNEAQ (reference sequence). The CDR3 is 14 residues long. Here the CDR3 reads CASTRETGSYEQYF. CDR3 nucleotides: TGTGCCAGCACCCGAGAGACAGGCAGCTACGAGCAGTACTTC.

The J gene is TRBJ1-5, the V gene TRBV6-1; 7 positions match TRBD1. CDR3 length: 15 amino acids. Germline V gives CDR1 MNHNS, CDR2 SASEGT. The trim removed 4 bases at V and 4 bases at J, leaving 7 bases unmatched. The CDR3 region is CASSVGQGGNQPQHF. The CDR3 DNA reads TGTGCCAGCAGTGTTGGGCAGGGGGGGAATCAGCCCCAGCATTTT.

This chain uses TRBV5-1 with TRBJ2-3; D is undetermined. The CDR3 covers 12 residues. V lost 5 bases and J lost 0, with 4 bases in between. The germline gives CDR1 SGHRS, CDR2 YFSETQ. The CDR3 DNA reads TGCGCCAGCAGAACTAGCACAGATACGCAGTATTTT. It is translated as CASRTSTDTQYF.

This clone has just one count. The chain carries TRBV7-8 and TRBJ2-3; D not certain. Between the trimmed V and J ends, which lost 2 bases and 2 bases, there was a span of 11 bases. CDR3 length equals 15 residues. Germline V CDR1 and CDR2: SGHVS, FQNEAQ. As DNA, the CDR3 is TGTGCCAGCAGCTTAAGTGCGCACCCCACAGATACGCAGTATTTT. Translation: CASSLSAHPTDTQYF.

The chain combines TRBV29-1 with TRBJ1-1; 8 bases line up with TRBD1. This CDR3 has 13 amino acids. V was pared by 7 bases and J by 2 bases, with 6 bases of the junction left unmatched. The germline gives CDR1 SQVTM, CDR2 ANQGSEA. The CDR3 region is CSGRGQGNTEAFF. The CDR3 DNA reads as TGCAGCGGGAGAGGACAGGGCAACACTGAAGCTTTCTTT. The whole variable domain, remainder taken from reference TRBV29-1 and TRBJ1-1, is SAVISQKPSRDICQRGTSLTIQCQVDSQVTMMFWYRQQPGQSLTLIATANQGSEATYESGFVIDKFPISRPNLTFSTLTVSNMSPEDSSIYLCSGRGQGNTEAFFGQGTRLTVV.

The genes are TRBV7-6 and TRBJ2-1; 7 bases map to TRBD1. Trimming at V came to 5 bases and at J to 9 bases, leaving 10 bases not matched to a gene. This CDR3 region has 14 residues. The germline CDR1 and CDR2 sequences are SGHVS and FNYEAQ. The CDR3 coding sequence is TGTGCCAGCAGCCCCCGACAGGGTTTGACTGAGCAGTTCTTC. Translated, it gives CASSPRQGLTEQFF.

The gene calls are TRBV6-5 and TRBJ1-6, with TRBD1 as a possible D gene (6 bases). Trimming cost V 6 bases and J 7 bases, with 10 bases left between them. Germline V gene sequence: CDR1 MNHEY, CDR2 SVGAGI. CDR3 size: 13 residues. The CDR3 spells CASSNRDNSPLHF. CDR3 DNA: TGTGCCAGCAGCAACAGGGACAATTCACCCCTCCACTTT.

In this sample, this clone turned up once. This sequence joins TRBV6-1 and TRBJ1-2, with D uncertain. Per germline, CDR1 MNHNS and CDR2 SASEGT. V dropped 10 bases and J dropped 5 bases, with 11 bases sitting between them. The length of the CDR3 is 11 residues. CDR3 nucleotide sequence: TGTGCCACCAACCCGGGTTATGGCTACACCTTC. Its translation: CATNPGYGYTF.